This TCR beta chain was recovered during a study of Tregs in tolerant kidney transplant recipients. Thawed PBMCs were FACS-sorted into unstimulated CD4+CD25+CD127- regulatory T cells, CD4+CD25- non-regulatory cells, CD4 and CD8 cells. In regard to this clone: Antigen specificity is unknown.

The study's findings and limits: The most relevant donor-specific Treg TCRbeta repertoire apparently came from expansion with activated donor B cells.

The germline CDR1 and CDR2 sequences are SNHLY and FYNNEI. The CDR3 contains 12 residues. Trimming took off 1 base at V and 7 bases at J, with 5 bases between the two ends. TCRdb keeps only in-frame clones here, not all; method: immunoSEQ multiplex PCR. Counted here are around 16,000 clones, just over 90% occurring once; the ten biggest clones make up over 10%. This receptor was identified in a human donor in good health. The source material was CD8+ T cells from blood. The chain couples TRBV2 to TRBJ1-5; D is ambiguous. CDR3 amino acids: CASSEGTQPQHF. CDR3 sequence (DNA): TGTGCCAGCAGTGAAGGGACCCAGCCCCAGCATTTT.